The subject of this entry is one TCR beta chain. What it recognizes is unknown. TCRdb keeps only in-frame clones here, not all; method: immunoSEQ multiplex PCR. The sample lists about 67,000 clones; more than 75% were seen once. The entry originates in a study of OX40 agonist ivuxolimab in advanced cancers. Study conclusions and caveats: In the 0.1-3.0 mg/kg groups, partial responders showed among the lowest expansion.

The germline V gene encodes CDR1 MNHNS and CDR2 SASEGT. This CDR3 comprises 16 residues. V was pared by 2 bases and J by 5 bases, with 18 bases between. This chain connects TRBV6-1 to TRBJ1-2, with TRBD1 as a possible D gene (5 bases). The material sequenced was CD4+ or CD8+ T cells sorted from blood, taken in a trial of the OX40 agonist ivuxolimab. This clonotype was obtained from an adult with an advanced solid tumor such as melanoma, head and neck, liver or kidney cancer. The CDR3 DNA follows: TGTGCCAGCAGTGAACCGGGACGGGGAGAAGGTTATGGCTACACCTTC. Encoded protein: CASSEPGRGEGYGYTF.